These T cell receptor beta chains were read from a single sample in a study of cytomegalovirus exposure and HLA in healthy donors. The protocol was immunoSEQ multiplex PCR, while the TCRdb copy is restricted to in-frame clones and leaves out a portion. The sample holds 150,000 to 180,000 clones, roughly 74% seen once. The sequencing input was PBMCs. The receptors originated from a man aged 18 to 35 in good health and CMV-seronegative. Both conserved end residues are part of each CDR3.

j_call v_call cdr3_aa
TRBJ2-5 TRBV18 CASSPEETQYF
TRBJ2-5 TRBV11-2 CASSTVLAGKTQYF
TRBJ2-5 TRBV10-3 CAIGGGQETQYF
TRBJ2-7 TRBV6-1 CASSDSGTGVFVQYF
TRBJ2-1 TRBV19 CASSSTGGAYNEQFF
TRBJ1-2 TRBV29-1 CSVTGIYGYTF
TRBJ2-3 TRBV10-1 CASSDVGGPSTDTQYF
TRBJ1-1 TRBV6-5 CASSYSRGNTEAFF
TRBJ2-5 TRBV28 CASSLDRGGEETQYF
TRBJ1-1 TRBV2 CASSGRGRRNTEAFF
TRBJ1-6 TRBV28 CASSLGTGTYNSPLHF
TRBJ2-3 TRBV4-3 CASSQDSLTDTQYF
TRBJ2-7 TRBV7-9 CASSLELAGTYEQYF
TRBJ1-4 TRBV6-1 CASSEPGQGGSEKLFF
TRBJ2-5 TRBV5-4 CASSLGLPGRQSETQYF
TRBJ2-5 TRBV5-5 CASSLAQGRETQYF
NA TRBV27 CASSLSSGRGLFYEQYF
TRBJ1-6 TRBV4-2 CASSQDLGLSPLHF
TRBJ2-2 TRBV4-2 CASSQDRTSGGAIGELFF
TRBJ2-3 TRBV13 CASTHSGWGTDTQYF
TRBJ2-1 TRBV15 CATSRVGRGPHNEQFF
TRBJ2-3 TRBV5-4 CASSLGFQGPGQDTQYF
TRBJ2-2 TRBV9 CASSVDHGELFF
TRBJ2-3 TRBV7-2 CASSTLADPEYTDTQYF
TRBJ1-5 TRBV19 CASSIGSIAVPQHF
TRBJ1-1 TRBV6-1 CASREGTTEAFF
TRBJ2-1 TRBV7-6 CASSLAGAGGYNEQFF